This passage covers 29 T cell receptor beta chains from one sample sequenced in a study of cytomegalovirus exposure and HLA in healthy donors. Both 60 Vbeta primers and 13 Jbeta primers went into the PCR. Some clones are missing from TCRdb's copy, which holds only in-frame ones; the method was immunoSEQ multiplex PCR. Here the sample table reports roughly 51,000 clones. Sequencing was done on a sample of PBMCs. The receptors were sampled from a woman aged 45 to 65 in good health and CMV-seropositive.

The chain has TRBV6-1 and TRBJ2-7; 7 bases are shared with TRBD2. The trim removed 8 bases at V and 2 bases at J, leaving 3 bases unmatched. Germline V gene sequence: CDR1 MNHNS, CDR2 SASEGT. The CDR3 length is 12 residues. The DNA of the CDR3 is TGTGCCAGCTCCGGGACTACCTACGAGCAGTACTTC. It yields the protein CASSGTTYEQYF.

The CDR3 sequence: CASSSGQGGKLFF. In DNA form, the CDR3 reads TGTGCCAGCAGTTCAGGACAGGGGGGGAAACTGTTTTTT. J is TRBJ1-4 and V is TRBV6-5; 10 bases match TRBD1. Germline V gene sequence: CDR1 MNHEY, CDR2 SVGAGI. Trimming removed 4 bases from V and 11 bases from J; junction bases left unmatched: 4. The CDR3 loop spans 13 amino acids.

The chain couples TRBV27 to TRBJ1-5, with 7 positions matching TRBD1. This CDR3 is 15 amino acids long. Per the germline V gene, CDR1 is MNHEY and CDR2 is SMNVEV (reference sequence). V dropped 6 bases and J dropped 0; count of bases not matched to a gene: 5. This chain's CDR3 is CASRLQGYSNQPQHF. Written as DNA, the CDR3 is TGTGCCAGCAGACTACAGGGGTATAGCAATCAGCCCCAGCATTTT.

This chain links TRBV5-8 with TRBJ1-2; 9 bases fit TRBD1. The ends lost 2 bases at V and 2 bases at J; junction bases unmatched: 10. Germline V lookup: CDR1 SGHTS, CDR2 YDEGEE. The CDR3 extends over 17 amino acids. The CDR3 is CASSFGTGTGKNYGYTF. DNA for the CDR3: TGTGCCAGCAGCTTTGGGACCGGGACAGGGAAGAACTATGGCTACACCTTC.

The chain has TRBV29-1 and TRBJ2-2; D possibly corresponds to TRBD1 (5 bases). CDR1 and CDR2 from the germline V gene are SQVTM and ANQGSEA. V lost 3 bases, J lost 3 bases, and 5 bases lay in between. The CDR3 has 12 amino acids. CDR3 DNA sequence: TGCAGCGTTGAGACAGACACCGGGGAGCTGTTTTTT. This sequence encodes CSVETDTGELFF.

CDR3 nucleotide sequence: TGTGCCTGGAGTGGACGAGGAGTCAATCAGCCCCAGCATTTT. Its protein product is CAWSGRGVNQPQHF. The chain carries TRBV30 and TRBJ1-5; D is uncertain. The CDR3 contains 14 residues. Germline V CDR1 and CDR2: GTSNPN, SVGIG (reference sequence). The V and J ends lost 1 base and 3 bases respectively, with 10 bases between them.

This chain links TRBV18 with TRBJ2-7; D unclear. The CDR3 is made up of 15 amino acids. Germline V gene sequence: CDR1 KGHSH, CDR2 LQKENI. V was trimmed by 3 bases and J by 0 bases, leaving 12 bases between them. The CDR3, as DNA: TGTGCCAGCTCACCGACTCTAGGTACCTCCTACGAGCAGTACTTC. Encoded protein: CASSPTLGTSYEQYF.

CDR3 sequence reads: CSAATDTQYF. CDR3 DNA: TGCAGTGCTGCGACAGATACGCAGTATTTT. This rearrangement joins TRBV20-1 to TRBJ2-3, with no clear D. The CDR3 loop spans 10 amino acids. Germline assignment: CDR1 DFQATT and CDR2 SNEGSKA (reference sequence). Trimming removed 5 bases at V and 3 bases at J, with 3 bases between.

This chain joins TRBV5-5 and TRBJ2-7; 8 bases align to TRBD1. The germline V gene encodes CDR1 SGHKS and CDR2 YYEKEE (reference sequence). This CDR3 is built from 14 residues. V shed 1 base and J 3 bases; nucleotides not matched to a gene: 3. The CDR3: CASSLTTGGYEQYF. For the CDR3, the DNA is TGTGCCAGCAGCTTGACTACAGGGGGCTACGAGCAGTACTTC. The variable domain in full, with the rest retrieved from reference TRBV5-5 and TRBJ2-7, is DAGVTQSPTHLIKTRGQQVTLRCSPISGHKSVSWYQQVLGQGPQFIFQYYEKEERGRGNFPDRFSARQFPNYSSELNVNALLLGDSALYLCASSLTTGGYEQYFGPGTRLTVT.

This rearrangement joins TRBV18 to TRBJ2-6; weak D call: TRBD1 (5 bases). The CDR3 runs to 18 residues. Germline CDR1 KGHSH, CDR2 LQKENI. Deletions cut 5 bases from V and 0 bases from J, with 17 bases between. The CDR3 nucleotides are TGTGCCAGCTCAGTTTTTGCAGGGCCGTCCTCTGGGGCCAACGTCCTGACTTTC. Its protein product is CASSVFAGPSSGANVLTF.

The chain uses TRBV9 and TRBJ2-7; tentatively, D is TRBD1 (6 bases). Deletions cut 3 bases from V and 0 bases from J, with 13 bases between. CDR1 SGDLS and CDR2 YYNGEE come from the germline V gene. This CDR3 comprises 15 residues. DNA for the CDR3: TGTGCCAGCAGCGGCGGTTTGGACAGCTCCTACGAGCAGTACTTC. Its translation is CASSGGLDSSYEQYF.

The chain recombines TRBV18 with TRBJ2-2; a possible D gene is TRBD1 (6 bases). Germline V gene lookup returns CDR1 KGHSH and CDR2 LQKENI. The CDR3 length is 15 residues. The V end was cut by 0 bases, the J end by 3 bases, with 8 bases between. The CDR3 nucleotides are TGTGCCAGCTCACCACCATACAGGGACACCGGGGAGCTGTTTTTT. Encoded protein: CASSPPYRDTGELFF.

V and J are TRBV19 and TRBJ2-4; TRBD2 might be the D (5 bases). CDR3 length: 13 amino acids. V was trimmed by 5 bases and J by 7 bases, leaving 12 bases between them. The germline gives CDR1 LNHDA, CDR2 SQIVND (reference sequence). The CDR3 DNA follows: TGTGCCAGTAGTCCCGACTATTATAACATTCAGTACTTC. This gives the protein CASSPDYYNIQYF.

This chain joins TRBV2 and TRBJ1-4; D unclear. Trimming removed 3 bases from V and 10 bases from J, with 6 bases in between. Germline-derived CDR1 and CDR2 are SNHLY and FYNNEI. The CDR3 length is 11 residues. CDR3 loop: CASSDPGKLFF. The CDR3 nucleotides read TGTGCCAGCAGTGATCCCGGAAAACTGTTTTTT. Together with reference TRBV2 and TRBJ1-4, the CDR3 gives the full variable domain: EPEVTQTPSHQVTQMGQEVILRCVPISNHLYFYWYRQILGQKVEFLVSFYNNEISEKSEIFDDQFSVERPDGSNFTLKIRSTKLEDSAMYFCASSDPGKLFFGSGTQLSVL.

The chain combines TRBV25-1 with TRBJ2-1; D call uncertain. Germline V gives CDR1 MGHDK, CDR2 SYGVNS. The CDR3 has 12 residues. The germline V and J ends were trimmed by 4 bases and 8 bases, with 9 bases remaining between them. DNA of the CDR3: TGTGCCAGCAGTGGCCGACTTGATGAGCAGTTCTTC. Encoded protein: CASSGRLDEQFF.

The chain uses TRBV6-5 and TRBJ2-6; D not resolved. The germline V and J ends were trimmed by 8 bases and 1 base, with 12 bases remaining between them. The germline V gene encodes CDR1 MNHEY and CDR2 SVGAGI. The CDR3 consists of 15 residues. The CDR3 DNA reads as TGTGCCAGCTGGAACCCAGGATCTGGGGCCAACGTCCTGACTTTC. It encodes CASWNPGSGANVLTF.

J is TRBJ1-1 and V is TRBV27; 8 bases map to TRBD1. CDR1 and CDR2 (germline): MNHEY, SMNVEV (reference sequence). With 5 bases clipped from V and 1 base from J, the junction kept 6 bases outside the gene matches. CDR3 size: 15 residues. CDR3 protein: CASSNPGQANTEAFF. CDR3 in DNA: TGTGCCAGCAGTAACCCGGGACAGGCGAACACTGAAGCTTTCTTT.

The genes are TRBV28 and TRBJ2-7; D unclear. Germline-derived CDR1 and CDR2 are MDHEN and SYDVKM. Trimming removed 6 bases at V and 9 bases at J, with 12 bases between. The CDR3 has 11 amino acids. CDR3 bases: TGTGCCAGCAGCCCCCAGATCGTGCAGTACTTC. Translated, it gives CASSPQIVQYF. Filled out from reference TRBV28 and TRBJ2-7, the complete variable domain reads DVKVTQSSRYLVKRTGEKVFLECVQDMDHENMFWYRQDPGLGLRLIYFSYDVKMKEKGDIPEGYSVSREKKERFSLILESASTNQTSMYLCASSPQIVQYFGPGTRLTVT.

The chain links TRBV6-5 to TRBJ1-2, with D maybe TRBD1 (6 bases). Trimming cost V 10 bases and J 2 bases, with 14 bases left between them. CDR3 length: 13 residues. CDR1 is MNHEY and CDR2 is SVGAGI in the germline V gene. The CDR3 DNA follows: TGTGCCACCAAATTGGACAGAAACTATGGCTACACCTTC. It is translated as CATKLDRNYGYTF.

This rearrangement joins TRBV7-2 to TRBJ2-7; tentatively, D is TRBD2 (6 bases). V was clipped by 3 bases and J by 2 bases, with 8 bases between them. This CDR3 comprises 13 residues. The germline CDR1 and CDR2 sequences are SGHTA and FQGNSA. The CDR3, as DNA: TGTGCCAGCAGCTTCCGCGGGACCTACGAGCAGTACTTC. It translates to CASSFRGTYEQYF. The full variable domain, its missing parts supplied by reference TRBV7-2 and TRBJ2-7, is GAGVSQSPSNKVTEKGKDVELRCDPISGHTALYWYRQSLGQGLEFLIYFQGNSAPDKSGLPSDRFSAERTGGSVSTLTIQRTQQEDSAVYLCASSFRGTYEQYFGPGTRLTVT.

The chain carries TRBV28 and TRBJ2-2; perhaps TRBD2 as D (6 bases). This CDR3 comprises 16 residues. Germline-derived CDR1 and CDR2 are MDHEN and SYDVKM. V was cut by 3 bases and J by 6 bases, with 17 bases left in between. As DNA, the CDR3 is TGTGCCAGCAGTTTGGGAAAGGAGGGAGAGGCCGGGGAGCTGTTTTTT. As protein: CASSLGKEGEAGELFF. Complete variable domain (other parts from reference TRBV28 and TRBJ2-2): DVKVTQSSRYLVKRTGEKVFLECVQDMDHENMFWYRQDPGLGLRLIYFSYDVKMKEKGDIPEGYSVSREKKERFSLILESASTNQTSMYLCASSLGKEGEAGELFFGEGSRLTVL.

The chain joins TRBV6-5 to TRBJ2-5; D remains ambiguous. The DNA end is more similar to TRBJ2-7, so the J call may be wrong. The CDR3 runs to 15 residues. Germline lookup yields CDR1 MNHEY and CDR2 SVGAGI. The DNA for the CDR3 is TGTGCCAGCCGAGTATCGCAAAACCCCTCCTACGAGCAGTACTTC. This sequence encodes CASRVSQNPSYEQYF.

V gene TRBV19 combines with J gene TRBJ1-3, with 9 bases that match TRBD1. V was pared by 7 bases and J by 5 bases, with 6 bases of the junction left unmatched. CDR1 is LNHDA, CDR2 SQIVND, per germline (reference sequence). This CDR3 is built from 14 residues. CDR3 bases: TGTGCCAGTATTGGGACAGGGCGTAGAAACACCATATATTTT. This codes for CASIGTGRRNTIYF.

CDR3 amino acids: CASSARGFSYEQYF. DNA of the CDR3: TGTGCCAGCAGTGCTCGCGGTTTTTCCTACGAGCAGTACTTC. V gene TRBV2 combines with J gene TRBJ2-7; D uncertain. The CDR3 extends over 14 amino acids. The V end lost 4 bases, the J end lost 1 base, and 11 bases lay between the germline ends. The V gene's germline CDR1 is SNHLY and CDR2 FYNNEI.

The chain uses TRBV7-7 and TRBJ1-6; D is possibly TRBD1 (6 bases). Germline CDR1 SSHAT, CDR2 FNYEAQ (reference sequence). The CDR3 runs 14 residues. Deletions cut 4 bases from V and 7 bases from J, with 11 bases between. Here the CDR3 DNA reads TGTGCCAGCAGCTCAGGACAGCAGAATTCACCCCTCCACTTT. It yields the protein CASSSGQQNSPLHF.

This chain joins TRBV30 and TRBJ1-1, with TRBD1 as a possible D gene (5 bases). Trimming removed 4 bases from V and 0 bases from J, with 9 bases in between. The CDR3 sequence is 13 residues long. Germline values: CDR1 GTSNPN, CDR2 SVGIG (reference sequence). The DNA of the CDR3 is TGTGCCTGGACCGGGGGTATGAACACTGAAGCTTTCTTT. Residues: CAWTGGMNTEAFF. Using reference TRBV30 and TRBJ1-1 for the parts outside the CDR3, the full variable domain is SQTIHQWPATLVQPVGSPLSLECTVEGTSNPNLYWYRQAAGRGLQLLFYSVGIGQISSEVPQNLSASRPQDRQFILSSKKLLLSDSGFYLCAWTGGMNTEAFFGQGTRLTVV.

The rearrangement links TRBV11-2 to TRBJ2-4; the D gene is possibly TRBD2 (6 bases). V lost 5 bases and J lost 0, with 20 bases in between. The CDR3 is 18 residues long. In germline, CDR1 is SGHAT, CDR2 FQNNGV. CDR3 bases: TGTGCCAGCAGCCCACGGGCGGGATTGGATCTAGCCAAAAACATTCAGTACTTC. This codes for CASSPRAGLDLAKNIQYF.

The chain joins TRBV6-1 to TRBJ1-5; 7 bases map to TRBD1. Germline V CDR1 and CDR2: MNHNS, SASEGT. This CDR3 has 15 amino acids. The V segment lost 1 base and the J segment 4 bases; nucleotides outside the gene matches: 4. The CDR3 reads CASSEEGQLNQPQHF. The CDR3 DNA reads TGTGCCAGCAGTGAAGAGGGACAGCTGAATCAGCCCCAGCATTTT.

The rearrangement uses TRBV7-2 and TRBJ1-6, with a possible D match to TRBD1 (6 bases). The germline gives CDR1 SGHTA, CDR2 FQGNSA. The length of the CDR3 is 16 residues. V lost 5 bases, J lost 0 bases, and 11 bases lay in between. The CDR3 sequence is CASSSLDSSYNSPLHF. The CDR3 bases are TGTGCCAGCAGCAGCTTGGACAGCTCCTATAATTCACCCCTCCACTTT.